The entry that follows covers one T cell receptor (beta chain) sequence. This specimen belongs to a study of blood T cell repertoires in COVID-19. Study-level information: From the United States, Italy and Spain came samples of acute and convalescent COVID-19. PBMCs, B-cell-depleted T cells, or T cells were the source of the cDNA or gDNA that made up the material.

In the original analysis: Counts of nucleated cells, estimated from reference gene primer amplification, were obtained. Some clones are missing from TCRdb's copy, which holds only in-frame ones; the method was immunoSEQ multiplex PCR. Clonal size and the V and J genes are those of that table, whereas D and trimming came from the DNA. Here the sample spans some 120,000 clones, 80% to 90% being singletons. The length of the CDR3 is 15 residues. Germline V CDR1 and CDR2: LNHDA, SQIVND (reference sequence). J lost 1 base, V lost 6 bases, and 4 bases had no gene match. Specimen: peripheral blood. This sequence joins TRBV19 and TRBJ1-5; TRBD1 matches 9 bases. The sequence was obtained from a human donor in a cohort sampled during active COVID-19. The CDR3 nucleotides are TGTGCCAGTAGACAGGGGGCAGGGAGCAATCAGCCCCAGCATTTT. Translating gives CASRQGAGSNQPQHF.